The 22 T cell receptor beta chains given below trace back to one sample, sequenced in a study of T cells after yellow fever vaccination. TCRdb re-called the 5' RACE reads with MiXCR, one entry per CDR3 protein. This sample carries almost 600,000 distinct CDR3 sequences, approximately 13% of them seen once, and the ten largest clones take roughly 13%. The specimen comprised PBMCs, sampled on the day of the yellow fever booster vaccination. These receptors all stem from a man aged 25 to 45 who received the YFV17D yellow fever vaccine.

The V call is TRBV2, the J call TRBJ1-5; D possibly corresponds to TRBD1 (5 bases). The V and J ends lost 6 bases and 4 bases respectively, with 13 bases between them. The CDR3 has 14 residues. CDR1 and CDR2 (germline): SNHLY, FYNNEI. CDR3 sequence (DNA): TGTGCCAGCAGGCCATGGCAGGGTAATCAGCCCCAGCATTTT. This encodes CASRPWQGNQPQHF.

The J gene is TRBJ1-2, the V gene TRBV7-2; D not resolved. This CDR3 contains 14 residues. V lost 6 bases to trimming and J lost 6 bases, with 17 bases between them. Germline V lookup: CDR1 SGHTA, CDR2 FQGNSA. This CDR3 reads CASRPTGAGDGYTF. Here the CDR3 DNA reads TGTGCCAGCAGACCGACGGGAGCGGGCGATGGCTACACCTTC.

CDR3: CASSEFSGGLPNTGELFF. DNA for the CDR3: TGTGCCAGCAGCGAGTTCTCAGGGGGACTCCCGAACACCGGGGAGCTGTTTTTT. The rearrangement uses TRBV9 and TRBJ2-2; TRBD1 might be the D (7 bases). This CDR3 is 18 amino acids long. From germline, CDR1 is SGDLS and CDR2 YYNGEE. V lost 3 bases and J 0 bases, leaving 18 bases between the germline ends. Combining the CDR3 with reference TRBV9 and TRBJ2-2 gives the whole variable domain DSGVTQTPKHLITATGQRVTLRCSPRSGDLSVYWYQQSLDQGLQFLIQYYNGEERAKGNILERFSAQQFPDLHSELNLSSLELGDSALYFCASSEFSGGLPNTGELFFGEGSRLTVL.

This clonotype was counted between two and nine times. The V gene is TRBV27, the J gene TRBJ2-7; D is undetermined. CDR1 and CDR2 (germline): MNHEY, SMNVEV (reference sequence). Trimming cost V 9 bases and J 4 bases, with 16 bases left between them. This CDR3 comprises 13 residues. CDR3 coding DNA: TGTGCCAGTCAACGATCTGGTCGTTACGAGCAGTACTTC. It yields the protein CASQRSGRYEQYF.

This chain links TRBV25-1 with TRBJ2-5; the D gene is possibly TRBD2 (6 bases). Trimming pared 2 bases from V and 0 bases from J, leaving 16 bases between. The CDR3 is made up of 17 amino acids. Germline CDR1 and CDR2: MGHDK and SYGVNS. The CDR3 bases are TGTGCCAGCAGTGAACTACAGGACTACCGCTACCAAGAGACCCAGTACTTC. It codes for CASSELQDYRYQETQYF.

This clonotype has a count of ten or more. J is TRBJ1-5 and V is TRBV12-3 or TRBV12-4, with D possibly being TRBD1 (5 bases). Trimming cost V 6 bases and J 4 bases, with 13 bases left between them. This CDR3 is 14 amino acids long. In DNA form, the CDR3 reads TGTGCCAGCAGACTGGGGGGGAGTAATCAGCCCCAGCATTTT. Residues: CASRLGGSNQPQHF.

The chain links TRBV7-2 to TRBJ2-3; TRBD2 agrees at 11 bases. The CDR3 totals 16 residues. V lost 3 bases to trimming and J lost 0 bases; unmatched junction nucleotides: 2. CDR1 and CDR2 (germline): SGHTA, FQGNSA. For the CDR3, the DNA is TGTGCCAGCAGCTTTCGACTAGCGGGGAGCACAGATACGCAGTATTTT. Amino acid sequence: CASSFRLAGSTDTQYF.

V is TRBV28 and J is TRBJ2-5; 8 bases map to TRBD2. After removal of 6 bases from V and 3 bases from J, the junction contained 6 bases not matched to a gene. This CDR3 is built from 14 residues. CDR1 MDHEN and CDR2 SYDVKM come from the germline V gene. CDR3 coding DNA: TGTGCCAGCAGCCATCTTAGCGGGGAAGAGACCCAGTACTTC. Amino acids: CASSHLSGEETQYF.

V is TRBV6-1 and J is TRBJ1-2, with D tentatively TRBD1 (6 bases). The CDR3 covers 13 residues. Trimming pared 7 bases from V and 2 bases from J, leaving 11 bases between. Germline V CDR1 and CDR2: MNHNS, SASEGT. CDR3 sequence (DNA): TGTGCCAGCACCGAGGACAGAAACTATGGCTACACCTTC. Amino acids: CASTEDRNYGYTF.

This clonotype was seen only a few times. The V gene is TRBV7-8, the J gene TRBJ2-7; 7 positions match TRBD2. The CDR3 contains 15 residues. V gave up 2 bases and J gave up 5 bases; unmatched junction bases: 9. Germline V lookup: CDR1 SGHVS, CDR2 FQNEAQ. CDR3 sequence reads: CASSLLGGGYDEQYF. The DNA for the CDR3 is TGTGCCAGCAGCTTATTGGGGGGAGGGTACGACGAGCAGTACTTC.

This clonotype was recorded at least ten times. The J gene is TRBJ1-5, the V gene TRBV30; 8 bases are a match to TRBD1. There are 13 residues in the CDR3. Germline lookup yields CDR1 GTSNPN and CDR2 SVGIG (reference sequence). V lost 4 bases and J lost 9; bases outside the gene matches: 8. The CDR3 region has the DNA TGTGCCTGGACCGGACAGGGAGGATCGCCCCAGCATTTT. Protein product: CAWTGQGGSPQHF.

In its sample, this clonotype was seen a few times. Here the CDR3 reads CASSSRDTYYEQYF. The CDR3 DNA reads TGTGCCAGCAGTTCTCGGGACACATACTACGAGCAGTACTTC. This sequence joins TRBV7-2 and TRBJ2-7; a weak D match, TRBD1 (6 bases). This CDR3 has 14 amino acids. Germline values: CDR1 SGHTA, CDR2 FQGNSA. Trimming removed 6 bases at V and 3 bases at J, with 15 bases between.

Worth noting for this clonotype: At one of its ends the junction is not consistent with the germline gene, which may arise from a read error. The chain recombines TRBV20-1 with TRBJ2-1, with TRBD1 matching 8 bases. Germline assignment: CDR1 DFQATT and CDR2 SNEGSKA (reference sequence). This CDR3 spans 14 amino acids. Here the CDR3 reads CSASPLNDRDRTIF. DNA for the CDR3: TGCAGTGCTAGTCCTCTCAACGACCGGGACAGGACGATCTTC.

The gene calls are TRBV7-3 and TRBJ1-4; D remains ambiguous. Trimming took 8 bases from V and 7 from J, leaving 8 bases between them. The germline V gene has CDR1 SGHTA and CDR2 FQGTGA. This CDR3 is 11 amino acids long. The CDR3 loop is CASVKGEKLFF. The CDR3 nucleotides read TGTGCCAGCGTAAAGGGTGAAAAACTGTTTTTT.

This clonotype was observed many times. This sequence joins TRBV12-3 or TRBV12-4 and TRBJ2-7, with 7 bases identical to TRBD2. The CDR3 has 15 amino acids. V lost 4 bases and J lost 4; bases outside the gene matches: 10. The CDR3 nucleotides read TGTGCCAGCAGTTCGGAACGAAGCGGGGCTTACGAGCAGTACTTC. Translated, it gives CASSSERSGAYEQYF.

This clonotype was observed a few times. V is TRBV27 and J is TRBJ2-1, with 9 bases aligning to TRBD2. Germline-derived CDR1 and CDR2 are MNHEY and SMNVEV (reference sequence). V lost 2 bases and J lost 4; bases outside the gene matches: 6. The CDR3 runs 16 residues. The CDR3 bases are TGTGCCAGCAGTTTAGAGGCGGGAGGGCAATACAATGAGCAGTTCTTC. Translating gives CASSLEAGGQYNEQFF.

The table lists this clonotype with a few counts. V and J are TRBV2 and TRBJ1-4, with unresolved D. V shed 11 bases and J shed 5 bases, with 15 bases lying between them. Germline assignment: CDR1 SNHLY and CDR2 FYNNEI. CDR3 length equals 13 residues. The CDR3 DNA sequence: TGTGCCGGAGACCCGGGCGCCAATGAAAAACTGTTTTTT. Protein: CAGDPGANEKLFF. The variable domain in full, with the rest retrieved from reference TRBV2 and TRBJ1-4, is EPEVTQTPSHQVTQMGQEVILRCVPISNHLYFYWYRQILGQKVEFLVSFYNNEISEKSEIFDDQFSVERPDGSNFTLKIRSTKLEDSAMYFCAGDPGANEKLFFGSGTQLSVL.

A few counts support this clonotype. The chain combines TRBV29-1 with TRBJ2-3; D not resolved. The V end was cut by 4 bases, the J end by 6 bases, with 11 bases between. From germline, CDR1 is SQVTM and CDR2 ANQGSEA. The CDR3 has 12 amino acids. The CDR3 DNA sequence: TGCAGCGTTGTACCCTTGGGGGATACGCAGTATTTT. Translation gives CSVVPLGDTQYF.

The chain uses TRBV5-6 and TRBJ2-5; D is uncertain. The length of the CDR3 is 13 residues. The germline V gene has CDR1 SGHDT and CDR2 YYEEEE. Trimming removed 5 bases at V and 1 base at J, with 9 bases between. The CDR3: CASRNFPQETQYF. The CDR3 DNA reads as TGTGCCAGCAGGAACTTCCCCCAAGAGACCCAGTACTTC.

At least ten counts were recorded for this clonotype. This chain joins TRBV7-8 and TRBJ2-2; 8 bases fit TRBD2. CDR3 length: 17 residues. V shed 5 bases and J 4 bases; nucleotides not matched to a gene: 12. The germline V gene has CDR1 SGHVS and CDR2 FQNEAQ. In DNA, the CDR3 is TGTGCCAGCAGCCAAGCGGGAGAAGCCCCGAGCACCGGGGAGCTGTTTTTT. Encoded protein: CASSQAGEAPSTGELFF.

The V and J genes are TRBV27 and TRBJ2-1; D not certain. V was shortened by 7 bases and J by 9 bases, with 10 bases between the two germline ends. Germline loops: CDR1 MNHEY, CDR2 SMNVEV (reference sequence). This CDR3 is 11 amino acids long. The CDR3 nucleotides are TGTGCCAGCACTGAGCATGGTGAGCAGTTCTTC. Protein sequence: CASTEHGEQFF.

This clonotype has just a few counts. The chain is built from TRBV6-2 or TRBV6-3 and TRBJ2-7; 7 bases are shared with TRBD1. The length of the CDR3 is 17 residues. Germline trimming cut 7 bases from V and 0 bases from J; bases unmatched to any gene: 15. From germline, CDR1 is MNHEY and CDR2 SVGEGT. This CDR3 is CASIGVPGQKISYEQYF. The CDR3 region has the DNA TGTGCCAGCATTGGAGTACCGGGACAGAAAATCTCCTACGAGCAGTACTTC.